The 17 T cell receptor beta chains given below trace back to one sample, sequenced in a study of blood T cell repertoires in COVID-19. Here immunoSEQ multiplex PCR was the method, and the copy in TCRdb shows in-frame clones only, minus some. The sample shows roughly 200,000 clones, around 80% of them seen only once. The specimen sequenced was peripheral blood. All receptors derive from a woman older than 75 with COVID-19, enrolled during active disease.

CDR3 in amino acids: CASSPTASYGYTF. CDR3 sequence (DNA): TGTGCCAGTAGTCCGACAGCAAGCTATGGCTACACCTTC. The V and J genes are TRBV19 and TRBJ1-2; D might be TRBD1 (5 bases). The V end lost 5 bases, the J end lost 4 bases, and 11 bases lay between the germline ends. CDR1 is LNHDA and CDR2 is SQIVND in the germline V gene (reference sequence). This CDR3 contains 13 residues.

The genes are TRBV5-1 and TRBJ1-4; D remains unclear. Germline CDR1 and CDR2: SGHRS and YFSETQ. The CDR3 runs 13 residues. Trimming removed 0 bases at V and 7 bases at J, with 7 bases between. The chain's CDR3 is CASSLGALEKLFF. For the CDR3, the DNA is TGCGCCAGCAGCTTGGGGGCGCTTGAAAAACTGTTTTTT.

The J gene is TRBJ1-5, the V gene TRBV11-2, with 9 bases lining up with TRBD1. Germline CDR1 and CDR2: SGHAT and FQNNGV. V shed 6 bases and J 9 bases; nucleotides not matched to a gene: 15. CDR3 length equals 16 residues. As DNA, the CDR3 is TGTGCCAGCAGGGGGAGGACGGACAGGGGCGCTGGGCCCCAGCATTTT. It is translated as CASRGRTDRGAGPQHF.

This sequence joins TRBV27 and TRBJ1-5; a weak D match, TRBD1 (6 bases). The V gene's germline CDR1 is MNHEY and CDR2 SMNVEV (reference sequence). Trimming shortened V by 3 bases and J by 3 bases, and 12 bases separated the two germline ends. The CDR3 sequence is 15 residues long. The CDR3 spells CASSLIGTTNQPQHF. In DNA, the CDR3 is TGTGCCAGCAGTTTGATCGGGACAACCAATCAGCCCCAGCATTTT.

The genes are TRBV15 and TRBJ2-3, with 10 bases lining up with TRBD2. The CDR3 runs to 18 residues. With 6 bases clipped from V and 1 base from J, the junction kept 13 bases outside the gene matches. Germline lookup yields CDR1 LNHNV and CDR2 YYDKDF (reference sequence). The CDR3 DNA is TGTGCCACCAGGTCTTACGCGGGGCTAGCGGGGGGCACAGATACGCAGTATTTT. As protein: CATRSYAGLAGGTDTQYF.

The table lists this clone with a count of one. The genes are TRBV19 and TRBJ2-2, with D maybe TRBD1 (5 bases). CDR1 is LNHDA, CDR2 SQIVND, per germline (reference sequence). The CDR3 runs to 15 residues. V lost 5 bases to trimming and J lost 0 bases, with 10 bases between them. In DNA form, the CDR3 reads TGTGCCAGTAGTGCTCACAGGTCGAACACCGGGGAGCTGTTTTTT. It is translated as CASSAHRSNTGELFF.

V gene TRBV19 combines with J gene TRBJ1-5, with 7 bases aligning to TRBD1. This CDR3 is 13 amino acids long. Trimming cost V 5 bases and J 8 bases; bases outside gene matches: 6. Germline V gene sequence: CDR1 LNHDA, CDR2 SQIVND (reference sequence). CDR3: CASSQTGVEPQHF. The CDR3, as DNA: TGTGCCAGTAGTCAAACAGGGGTAGAGCCCCAGCATTTT.

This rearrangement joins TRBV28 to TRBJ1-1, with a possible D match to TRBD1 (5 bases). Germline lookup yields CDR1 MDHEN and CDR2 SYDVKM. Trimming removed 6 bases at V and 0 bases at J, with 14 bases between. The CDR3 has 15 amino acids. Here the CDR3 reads CASRQTRTLNTEAFF. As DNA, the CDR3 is TGTGCCAGCAGACAGACAAGGACATTGAACACTGAAGCTTTCTTT.

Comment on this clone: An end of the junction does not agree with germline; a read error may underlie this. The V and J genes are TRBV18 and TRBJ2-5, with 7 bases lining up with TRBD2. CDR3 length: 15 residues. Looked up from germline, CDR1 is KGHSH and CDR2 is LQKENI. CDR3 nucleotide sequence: TGTGCCAGCTCACCGGGAGGGATACCAAGAGAGGCCCAGTACTTC. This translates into CASSPGGIPREAQYF.

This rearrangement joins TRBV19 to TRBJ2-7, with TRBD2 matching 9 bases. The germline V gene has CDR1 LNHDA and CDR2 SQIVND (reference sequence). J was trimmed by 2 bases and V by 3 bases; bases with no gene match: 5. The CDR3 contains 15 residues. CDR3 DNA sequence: TGTGCCAGTAGTATCGAGGCTAGCGGGACCTACGAGCAGTACTTC. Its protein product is CASSIEASGTYEQYF.

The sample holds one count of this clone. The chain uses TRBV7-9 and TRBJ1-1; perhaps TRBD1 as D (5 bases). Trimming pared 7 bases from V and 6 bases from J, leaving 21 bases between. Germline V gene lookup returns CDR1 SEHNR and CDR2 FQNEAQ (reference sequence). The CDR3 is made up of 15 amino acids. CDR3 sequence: CASTLESGGGAEAFF. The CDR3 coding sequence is TGTGCCAGCACCCTAGAATCTGGTGGGGGGGCTGAAGCTTTCTTT.

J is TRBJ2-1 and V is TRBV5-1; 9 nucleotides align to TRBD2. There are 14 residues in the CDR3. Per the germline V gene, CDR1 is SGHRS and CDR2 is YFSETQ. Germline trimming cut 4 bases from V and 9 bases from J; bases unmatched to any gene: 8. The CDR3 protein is CASSASGVQTEQFF. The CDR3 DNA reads TGCGCCAGCAGCGCTAGCGGGGTTCAGACTGAGCAGTTCTTC.

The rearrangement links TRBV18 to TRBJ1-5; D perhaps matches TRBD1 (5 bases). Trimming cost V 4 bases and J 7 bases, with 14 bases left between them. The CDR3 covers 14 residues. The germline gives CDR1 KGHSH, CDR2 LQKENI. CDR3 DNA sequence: TGTGCCAGCTCACTAAGCAGGGAATCCCAGCCCCAGCATTTT. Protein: CASSLSRESQPQHF.

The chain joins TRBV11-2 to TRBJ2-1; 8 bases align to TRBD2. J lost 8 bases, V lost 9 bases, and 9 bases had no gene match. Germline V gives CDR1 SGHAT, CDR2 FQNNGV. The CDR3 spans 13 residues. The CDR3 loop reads CASCNGGGDEQFF. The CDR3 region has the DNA TGTGCCAGTTGTAACGGGGGGGGCGATGAGCAGTTCTTC.

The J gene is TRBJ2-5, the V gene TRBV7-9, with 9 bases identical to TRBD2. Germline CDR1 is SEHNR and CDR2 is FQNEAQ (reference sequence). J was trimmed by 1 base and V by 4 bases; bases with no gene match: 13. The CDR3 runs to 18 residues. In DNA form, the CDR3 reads TGTGCCAGCAGCTACCTTGGGTTTAGCGGGGGCACCCAAGAGACCCAGTACTTC. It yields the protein CASSYLGFSGGTQETQYF.

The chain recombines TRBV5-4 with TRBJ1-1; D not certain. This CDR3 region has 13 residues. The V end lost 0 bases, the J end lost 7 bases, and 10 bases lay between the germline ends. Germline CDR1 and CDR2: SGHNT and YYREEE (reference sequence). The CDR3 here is CASSLASGSEAFF. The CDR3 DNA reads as TGTGCCAGCAGCTTGGCCTCAGGTAGTGAAGCTTTCTTT.

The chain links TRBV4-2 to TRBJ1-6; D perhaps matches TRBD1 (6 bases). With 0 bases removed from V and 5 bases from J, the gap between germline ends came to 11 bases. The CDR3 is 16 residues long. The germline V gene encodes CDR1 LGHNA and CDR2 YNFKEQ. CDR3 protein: CASSQEPRTDNSPLHF. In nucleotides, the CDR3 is TGTGCCAGCAGCCAAGAGCCGCGGACAGATAATTCACCCCTCCACTTT.